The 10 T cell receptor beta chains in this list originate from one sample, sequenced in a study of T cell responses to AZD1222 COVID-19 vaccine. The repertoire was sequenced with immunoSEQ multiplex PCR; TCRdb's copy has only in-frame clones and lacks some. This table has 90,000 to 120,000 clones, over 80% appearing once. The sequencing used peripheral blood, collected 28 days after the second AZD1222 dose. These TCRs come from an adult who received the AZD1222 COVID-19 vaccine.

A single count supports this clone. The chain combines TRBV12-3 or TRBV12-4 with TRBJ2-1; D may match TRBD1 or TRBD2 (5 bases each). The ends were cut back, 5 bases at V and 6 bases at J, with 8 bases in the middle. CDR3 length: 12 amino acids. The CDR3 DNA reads TGTGCCAGCAGTAGGGACGCCAATGAGCAGTTCTTC. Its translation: CASSRDANEQFF.

This CDR3 is CASSQGWTWGIQETQYF. The CDR3 nucleotides are TGCGCCAGCAGCCAAGGCTGGACGTGGGGAATTCAAGAGACCCAGTACTTC. The chain has TRBV4-3 and TRBJ2-5; unclear D gene. Trimming stripped 1 base from V and 2 bases from J, with 17 bases between. The CDR3 has 17 residues. Germline loops: CDR1 LGHNA, CDR2 YSLEER.

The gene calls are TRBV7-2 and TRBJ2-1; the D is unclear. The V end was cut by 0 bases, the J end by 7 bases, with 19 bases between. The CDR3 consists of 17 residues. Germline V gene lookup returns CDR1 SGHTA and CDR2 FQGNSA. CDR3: CASSLAPISQRANEQFF. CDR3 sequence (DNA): TGTGCCAGCAGCTTAGCGCCAATCTCTCAACGGGCGAATGAGCAGTTCTTC.

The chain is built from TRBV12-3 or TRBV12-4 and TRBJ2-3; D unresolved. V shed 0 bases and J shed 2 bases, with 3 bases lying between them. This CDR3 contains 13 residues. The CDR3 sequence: CASSLAYTDTQYF. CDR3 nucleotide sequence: TGTGCCAGCAGTTTAGCTTACACAGATACGCAGTATTTT.

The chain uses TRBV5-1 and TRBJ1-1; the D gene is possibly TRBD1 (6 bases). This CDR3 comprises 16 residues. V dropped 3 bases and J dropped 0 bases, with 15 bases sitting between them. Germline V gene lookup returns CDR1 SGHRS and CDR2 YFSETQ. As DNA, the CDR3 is TGCGCCAGCAGCTCCGGACAGCTATTAATGAACACTGAAGCTTTCTTT. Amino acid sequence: CASSSGQLLMNTEAFF.

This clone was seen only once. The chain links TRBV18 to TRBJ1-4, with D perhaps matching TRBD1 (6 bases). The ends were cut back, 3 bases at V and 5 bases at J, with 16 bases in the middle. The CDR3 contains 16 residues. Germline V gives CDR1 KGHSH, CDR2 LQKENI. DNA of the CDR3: TGTGCCAGCTCACCCCTAGGGGGTGGACCAAATGAAAAACTGTTTTTT. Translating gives CASSPLGGGPNEKLFF.

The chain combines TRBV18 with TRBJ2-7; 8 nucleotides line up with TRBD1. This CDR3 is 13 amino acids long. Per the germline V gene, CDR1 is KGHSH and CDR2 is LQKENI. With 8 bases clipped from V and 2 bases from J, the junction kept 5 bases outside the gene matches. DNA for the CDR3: TGTGCCAGCGCCCCCAGGGGGCCCTACGAGCAGTACTTC. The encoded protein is CASAPRGPYEQYF.

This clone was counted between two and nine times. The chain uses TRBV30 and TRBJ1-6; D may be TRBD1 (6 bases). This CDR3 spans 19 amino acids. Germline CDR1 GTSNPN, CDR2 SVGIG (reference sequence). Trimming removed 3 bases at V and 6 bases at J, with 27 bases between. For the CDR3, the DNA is TGTGCCTGGAGCGGAACAGGTCAGGGGATATATGGTGGTAATTCACCCCTCCACTTT. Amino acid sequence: CAWSGTGQGIYGGNSPLHF.

This CDR3 reads CASSRTGTGSYEQYF. The CDR3 nucleotides read TGTGCCAGCAGTAGAACCGGGACAGGGTCCTACGAGCAGTACTTC. The rearrangement joins TRBV11-2 to TRBJ2-7; 9 nucleotides agree with TRBD1. Unmatched junction bases numbered 7, after V lost 6 bases and J lost 1 base. In germline, CDR1 is SGHAT, CDR2 FQNNGV. The CDR3 loop spans 15 amino acids.

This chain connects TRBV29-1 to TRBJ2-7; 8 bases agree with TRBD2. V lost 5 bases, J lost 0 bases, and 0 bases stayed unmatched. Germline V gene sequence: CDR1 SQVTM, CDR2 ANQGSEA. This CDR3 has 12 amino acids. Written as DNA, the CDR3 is TGCAGCGTTCTAGCGGGCTCCTACGAGCAGTACTTC. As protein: CSVLAGSYEQYF.